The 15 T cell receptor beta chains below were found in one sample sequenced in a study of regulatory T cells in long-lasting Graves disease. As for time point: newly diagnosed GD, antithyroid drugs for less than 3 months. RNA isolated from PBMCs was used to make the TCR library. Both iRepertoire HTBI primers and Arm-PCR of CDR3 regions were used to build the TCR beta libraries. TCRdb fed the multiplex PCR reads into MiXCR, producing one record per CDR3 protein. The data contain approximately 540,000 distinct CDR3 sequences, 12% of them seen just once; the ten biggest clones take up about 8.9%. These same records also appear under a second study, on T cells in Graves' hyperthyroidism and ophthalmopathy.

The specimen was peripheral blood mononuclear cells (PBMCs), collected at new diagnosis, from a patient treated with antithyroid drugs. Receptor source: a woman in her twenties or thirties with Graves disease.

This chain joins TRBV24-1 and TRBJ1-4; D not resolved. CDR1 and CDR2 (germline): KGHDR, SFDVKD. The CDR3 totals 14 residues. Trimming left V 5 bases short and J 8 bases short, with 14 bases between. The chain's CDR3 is CATSGGGSNEKLFF. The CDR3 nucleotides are TGTGCCACCAGTGGAGGTGGTTCAAACGAAAAACTGTTTTTT.

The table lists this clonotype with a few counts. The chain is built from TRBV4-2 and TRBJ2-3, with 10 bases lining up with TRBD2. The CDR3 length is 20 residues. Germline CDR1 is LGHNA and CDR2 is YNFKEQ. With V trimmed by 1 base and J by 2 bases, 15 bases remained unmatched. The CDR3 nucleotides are TGTGCCAGCAGCCAAGTCCAAGGGACTCGGCTAGCGGGGGACACAGATACGCAGTATTTT. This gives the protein CASSQVQGTRLAGDTDTQYF.

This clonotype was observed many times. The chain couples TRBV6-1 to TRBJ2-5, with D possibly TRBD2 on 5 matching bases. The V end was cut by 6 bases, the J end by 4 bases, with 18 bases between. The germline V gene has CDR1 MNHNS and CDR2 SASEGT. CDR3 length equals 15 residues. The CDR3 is CASRILVPNGETQYF. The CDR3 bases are TGTGCCAGCAGGATACTAGTACCGAATGGAGAGACCCAGTACTTC.

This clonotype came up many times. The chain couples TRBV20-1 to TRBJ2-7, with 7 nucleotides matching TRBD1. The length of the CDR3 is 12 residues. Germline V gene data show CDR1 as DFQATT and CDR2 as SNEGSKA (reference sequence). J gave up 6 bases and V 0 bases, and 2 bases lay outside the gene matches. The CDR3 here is CSARDTGAEQYF. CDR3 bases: TGCAGTGCTAGAGATACAGGGGCCGAGCAGTACTTC.

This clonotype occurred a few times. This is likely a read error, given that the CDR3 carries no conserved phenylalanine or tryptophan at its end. The CDR3 loop is CASSLQGYEQYL. As DNA, the CDR3 is TGTGCCAGCAGCTTACAGGGCTACGAGCAGTACCTC. This sequence joins TRBV11-2 and TRBJ2-7, with a possible D match to TRBD1 (5 bases). CDR3 length: 12 amino acids. Trimming stripped 2 bases from V and 3 bases from J, with 5 bases between. The germline V gene encodes CDR1 SGHAT and CDR2 FQNNGV.

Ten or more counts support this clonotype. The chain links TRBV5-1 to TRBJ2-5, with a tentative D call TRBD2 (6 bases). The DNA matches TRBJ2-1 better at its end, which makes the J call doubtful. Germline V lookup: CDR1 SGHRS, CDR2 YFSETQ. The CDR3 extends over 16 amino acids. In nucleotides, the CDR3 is TGCGCCAGCAGCTTGAATAGCGGCCTCTCTTTCAATGAGCAGTTCTTC. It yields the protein CASSLNSGLSFNEQFF.

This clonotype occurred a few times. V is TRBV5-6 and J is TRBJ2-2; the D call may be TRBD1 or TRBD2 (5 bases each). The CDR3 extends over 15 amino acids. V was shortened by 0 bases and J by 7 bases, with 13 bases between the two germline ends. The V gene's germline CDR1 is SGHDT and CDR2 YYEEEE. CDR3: CASSLDEGIGGELFF. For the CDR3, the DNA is TGTGCCAGCAGCTTGGACGAGGGGATCGGCGGGGAGCTGTTTTTT. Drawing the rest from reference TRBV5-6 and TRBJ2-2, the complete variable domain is DAGVTQSPTHLIKTRGQQVTLRCSPKSGHDTVSWYQQALGQGPQFIFQYYEEEERQRGNFPDRFSGHQFPNYSSELNVNALLLGDSALYLCASSLDEGIGGELFFGEGSRLTVL.

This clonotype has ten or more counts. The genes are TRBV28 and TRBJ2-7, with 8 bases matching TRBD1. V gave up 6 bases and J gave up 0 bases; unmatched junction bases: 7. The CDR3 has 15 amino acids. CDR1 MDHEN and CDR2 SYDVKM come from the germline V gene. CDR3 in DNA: TGTGCCAGCAGCCCTTGGACAGGGAACTCCTACGAGCAGTACTTC. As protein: CASSPWTGNSYEQYF.

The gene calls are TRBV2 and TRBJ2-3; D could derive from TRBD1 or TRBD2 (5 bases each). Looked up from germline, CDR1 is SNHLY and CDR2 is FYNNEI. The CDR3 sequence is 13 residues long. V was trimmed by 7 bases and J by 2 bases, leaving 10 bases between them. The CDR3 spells CASISGATDTQYF. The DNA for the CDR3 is TGTGCCAGCATATCCGGGGCCACAGATACGCAGTATTTT.

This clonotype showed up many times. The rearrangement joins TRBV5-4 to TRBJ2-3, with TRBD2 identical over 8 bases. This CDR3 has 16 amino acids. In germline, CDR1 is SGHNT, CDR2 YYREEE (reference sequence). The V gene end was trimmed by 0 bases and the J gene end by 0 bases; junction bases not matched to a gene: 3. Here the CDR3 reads CASSLDAGGSTDTQYF. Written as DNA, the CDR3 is TGTGCCAGCAGCTTGGACGCGGGAGGTAGCACAGATACGCAGTATTTT.

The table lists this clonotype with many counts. The CDR3 DNA reads as TGCGCCAGCAGCCAAGATACAAATTCCTACGAGCAGTACTTC. Translation: CASSQDTNSYEQYF. The V and J genes are TRBV4-3 and TRBJ2-7; D is ambiguous. The length of the CDR3 is 14 residues. Trimming took 0 bases from V and 1 from J, leaving 7 bases between them. CDR1 is LGHNA and CDR2 is YSLEER in the germline V gene.

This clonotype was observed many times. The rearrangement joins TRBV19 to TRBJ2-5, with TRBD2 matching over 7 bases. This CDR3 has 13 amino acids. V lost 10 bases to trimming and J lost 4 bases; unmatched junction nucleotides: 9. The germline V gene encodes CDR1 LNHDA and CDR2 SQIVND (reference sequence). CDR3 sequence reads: CATSSGTGETQYF. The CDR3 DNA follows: TGTGCCACCTCGAGCGGGACGGGAGAGACCCAGTACTTC.

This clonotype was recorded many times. The chain's CDR3 is CASSYRGPQEPQHF. CDR3 sequence (DNA): TGTGCCAGCAGTTACCGGGGGCCGCAGGAGCCCCAGCATTTT. The V gene is TRBV6-5, the J gene TRBJ1-5, with D perhaps matching TRBD1 (6 bases). Germline V gene data show CDR1 as MNHEY and CDR2 as SVGAGI. The ends were cut back, 2 bases at V and 8 bases at J, with 13 bases in the middle. This CDR3 contains 14 residues.

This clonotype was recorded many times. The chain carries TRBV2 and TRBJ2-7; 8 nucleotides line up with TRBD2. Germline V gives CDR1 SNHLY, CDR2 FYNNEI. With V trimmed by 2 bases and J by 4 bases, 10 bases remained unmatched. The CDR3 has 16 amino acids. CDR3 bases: TGTGCCAGCAGTGAATACGGAGCGGGGGTTCAATACGAGCAGTACTTC. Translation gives CASSEYGAGVQYEQYF.

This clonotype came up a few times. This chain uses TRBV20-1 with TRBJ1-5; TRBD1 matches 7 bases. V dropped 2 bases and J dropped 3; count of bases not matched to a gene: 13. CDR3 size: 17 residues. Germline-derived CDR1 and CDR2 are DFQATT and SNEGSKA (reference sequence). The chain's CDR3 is CSARPRQGSKDNQPQHF. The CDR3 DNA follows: TGCAGTGCTAGACCTCGACAGGGCTCGAAGGACAATCAGCCCCAGCATTTT.